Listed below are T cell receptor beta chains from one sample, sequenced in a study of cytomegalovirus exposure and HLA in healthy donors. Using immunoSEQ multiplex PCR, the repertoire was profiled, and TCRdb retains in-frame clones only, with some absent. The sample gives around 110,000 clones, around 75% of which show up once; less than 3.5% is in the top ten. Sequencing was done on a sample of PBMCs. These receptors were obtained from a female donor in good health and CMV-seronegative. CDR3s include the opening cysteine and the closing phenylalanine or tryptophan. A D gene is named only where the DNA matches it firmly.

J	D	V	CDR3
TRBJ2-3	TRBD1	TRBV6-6	CASSYRTGTQYF
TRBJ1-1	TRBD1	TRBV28	CASRRDSEAFF
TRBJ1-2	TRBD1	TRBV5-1	CASSLAPTGNYGYTF
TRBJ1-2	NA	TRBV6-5	CASRAAGVGYGYTF
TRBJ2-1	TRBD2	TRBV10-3	CAITLGLAGSYNEQFF
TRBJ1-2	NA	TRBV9	CASSSKGGYYGYTF
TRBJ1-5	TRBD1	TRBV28	CASKDGTGNQPQHF
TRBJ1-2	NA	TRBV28	CASSSTGRPYYGYTF
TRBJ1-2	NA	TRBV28	CASSLNRVNYGYTF
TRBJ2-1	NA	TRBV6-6	CASSWNYDEQFF
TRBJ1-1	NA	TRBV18	CASSNMNTEAFF
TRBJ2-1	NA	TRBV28	CASSSGGMTDEQFF
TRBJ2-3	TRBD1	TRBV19	CATSQGVGADTQYF
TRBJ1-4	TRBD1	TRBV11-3	CASSSTRQGPTNEKLFF
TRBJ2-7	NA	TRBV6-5	CASSPSPYEQYF
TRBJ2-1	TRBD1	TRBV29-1	CSVEDQHRGPLYNEQFF
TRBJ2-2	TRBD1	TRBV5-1	CASSLVAGGGNGELFF
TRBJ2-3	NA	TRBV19	CASSDTGTDTQYF
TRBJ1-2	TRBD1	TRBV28	CASSLGQGAGGYTF
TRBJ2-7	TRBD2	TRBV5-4	CATSGGGAYEQYF
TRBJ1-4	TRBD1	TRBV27	CASGDRGLYQLFF
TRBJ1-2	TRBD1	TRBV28	CASSFSIVDRGLGDYGYTF
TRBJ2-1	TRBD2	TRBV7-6	CASSQTSGLNNEQFF
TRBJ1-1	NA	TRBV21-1	CASSLTGGVKPEAFF
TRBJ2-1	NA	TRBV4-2	CASSQEQAGRAYNEQFF
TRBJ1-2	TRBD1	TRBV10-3	CAIPTLRGAGGYTF
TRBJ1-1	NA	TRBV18	CASSATSNTEAFF
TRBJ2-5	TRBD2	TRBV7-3	CASSLLAGGKETQYF
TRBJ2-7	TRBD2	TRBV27	CASSFGLAGYEQYF
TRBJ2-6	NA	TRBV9	CASSEMRGANVLTF
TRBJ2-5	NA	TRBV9	CASSVGSGTQYF
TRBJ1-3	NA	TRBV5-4	CASSPPNHPDTIYF
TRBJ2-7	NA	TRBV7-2	CASSLAGGSLSYEQYF
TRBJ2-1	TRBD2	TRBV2	CASSPRTSIYEQFF
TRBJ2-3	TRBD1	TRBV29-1	CSVEGQGVTDTQYF
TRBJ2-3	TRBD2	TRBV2	CAGRTSGRTRDTQYF
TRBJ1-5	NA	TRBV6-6	CASSSATGISNQPQHF
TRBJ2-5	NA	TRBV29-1	CSGLGGETQYF
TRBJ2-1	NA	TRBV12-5	CASGPNTGNEQFF
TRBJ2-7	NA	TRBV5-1	CASSLARSEQYF
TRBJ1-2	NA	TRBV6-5	CASSHRTDGYTF
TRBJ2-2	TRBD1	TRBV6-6	CASSIGTGGSGELFF
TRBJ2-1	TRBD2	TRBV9	CASSVVVWGGEQFF
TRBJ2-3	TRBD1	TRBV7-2	CASSPTRTGSDTQYF
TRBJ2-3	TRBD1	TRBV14	CASSPGDRHTDTQYF
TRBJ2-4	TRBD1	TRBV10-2	CASSDRTGVDIQYF
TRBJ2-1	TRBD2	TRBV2	CASNPSGRAAAYNEQFF
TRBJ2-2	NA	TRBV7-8	CASSLVRDTGELFF
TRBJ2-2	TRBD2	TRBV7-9	CASSLPTGGRNTGELFF
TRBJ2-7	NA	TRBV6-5	CASPTDYSHEQYF
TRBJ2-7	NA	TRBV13	CASSLHGRAYEQYF